This record covers a single TCR beta chain. The specificity of this receptor is unknown. No much larger clonotype is one base removed from it; base qualities were not supplied. The library was made by the immunoSEQ multiplex PCR assay. For the multiplex PCR, a mixture combining 60 forward primers for TCR Vbeta segments and 13 reverse primers for TCR Jbeta segments was used. Amplification of the CDR3 region of rearranged TCR beta genes was performed with a multiplex PCR assay on genomic DNA. Amplified TCR beta libraries were sequenced as 87-base-pair reads on the Illumina HiSeq System. Turning to the authors' computational methods: Across the 670 or so repertoires, a later analysis counted about 81 million unique TCR beta chains, 8.5 million to 12 million of which were shared by at least two donors. Raw reads were error-corrected and collapsed into unique sequences with a nearest-neighbor algorithm that merged closely related sequences to remove PCR and sequencing errors. To assign V, D and J gene segments, CDR3 sequences were aligned to IMGT reference sequences. For a sequence to be retained, at least a six-nucleotide match to both a V gene segment and a J gene segment was required. Rearrangements were classified as productive when the CDR3 lacked stop codons and remained in frame with V and J, and all other rearrangements were classified as non-productive. CDR3 was defined by IMGT convention, running from the second conserved V-encoded cysteine to the conserved J-encoded phenylalanine. The earlier analysis of a few hundred of the donors excluded any sequence lacking an unambiguous match to a single V gene segment. An earlier analysis of fewer than 750 of the donors classified V segments as functional when productive rearrangements were above 56.7% and as segregating when the standard deviation between donors was above 5%. To diagnose cytomegalovirus status from the catalog of TCR beta chain sequences, a statistical classification framework was built. In a later analysis, V and J genes were assigned by comparing TCR nucleotide sequences against IMGT/GENE-DB human TR gene sequences. In a later analysis, CDR3 sequences and most-parsimonious VDJ recombination scenarios were assigned using the TCRdist pipeline. In a later analysis, each TCR beta chain was defined by its CDR3 amino acid sequence together with its V-gene family, and reads lacking a unique V-gene family were excluded. In a later analysis, 450 to 600 highly shared, low-generation-probability nucleotide sequences were removed to address suspected cross-contamination and a sequencing artifact. For each public chain, a later analysis derived a clonal expansion index from normalized ranks of inferred template counts within each repertoire. In a later analysis, generation probabilities were computed using a VDJ recombination model fitted to out-of-frame rearrangements, and the results were checked against IGoR. In a later analysis, TCR-TCR, TCR-HLA and TCR-CMV co-occurrence was scored with hypergeometric tests, and a repertoire-size bias correction was applied to TCR pairs. In a later analysis, false discovery rates were estimated by permuting HLA or CMV assignments 20 times. In a later analysis, co-occurring TCRs were grouped with DBSCAN, and TCRdist sequence similarity was added when clustering was performed within HLA-allele-positive subsets. For co-occurrence clustering, repertoires with fewer than 30,000 or more than 120,000 public chains were excluded, along with four or five repertoires with anomalous nucleotide sharing. In TCRdb, the immuneACCESS table is reduced to in-frame sequences with V and J assigned. These tables do not hold every clone; where another copy was compared, an unresolved V gene accounts for under half, and the others remain unexplained. V and J calls and clone size are those listed in that table; D and trimming were worked out from the DNA. The sample profile shows more than 85,000 clones; over 80% of them were found once. The ten top clones hold 6.5% to 8.5% of the sample.

The data belong to a study of cytomegalovirus exposure and HLA in healthy donors (dated by TCRdb to about 2017). Study-wide context: In an earlier analysis of approximately 500 of the donors, 250 to 350 Gb of sequence data and approximately 120 million unique TCR beta sequences from some 170 million T cells were reported. An early release that covered about 600 HLA-typed donors contained about 290 gigabases of sequencing data and tens of millions of unique TCR sequences. Genome-wide SNP genotypes for about three fifths of the roughly 700 donors were used in a later genetic analysis, which treated that subset as a discovery cohort. An earlier analysis of 587 of the donors used high-throughput TCR beta sequencing to judge whether each TCR beta V gene segment behaved as functional or pseudogenic. Class I and class II HLA loci were covered by the typing at four-digit resolution. High-throughput TCR immunosequencing, statistical association of individual TCRs with disease status, and machine learning were combined to predict cytomegalovirus infection status. The aim of the study was to test whether cataloging public T cell receptors could identify signatures of past pathogen exposure. In addition to the first cohort of several hundred subjects, a separate validation cohort of 100 to 150 different subjects was used. Donor age, sex, ethnicity and CMV serostatus were compiled alongside the repertoire data. The number of typed donors differed by locus: about 620-630 for A, B, C, DRB1 and DQB1; approximately 540 for DQA1; over 600 for DPA1; and around 490 for DPB1. Among about 390 genotyped donors of the cohort, an average of about 240,000 unique TCR beta nucleotide sequences were sequenced per donor, roughly 20% of them non-productive. Among the 398 genotyped donors, around 79% belonged to the genetic ancestry cluster associated with self-reported Caucasian donors. All discovery cohort repertoires had been generated using a single sequencing platform. The study used immunosequencing to profile the T cell repertoires of hundreds of subjects and linked those repertoires to cytomegalovirus serostatus. A later analysis re-analyzed previously published TCR beta repertoires from 550 to 700 donors and added high-resolution HLA genotyping to study TCR occurrence patterns. Roughly 5 DR-DQ haplotypes were handled as single units for association and clustering, since linkage in the cohort was strong. The later analysis used no new phenotypic data to find candidate immune exposures, relying instead on TCR beta sequences and their occurrence across donors. The full study reports these points: It was suggested by the authors that the approach could potentially be generalized to other disease states and immunological phenotypes. Because HLA typing was unavailable for some donors at each locus, only the typed subset was used in association tests. According to a later analysis, TCR association rates differed among HLA loci, with DRB1 alleles showing the most associated TCRs and HLA-C alleles showing the fewest. Strong co-occurrence of HLA alleles, especially DR and DQ, made assigning TCR associations to individual alleles difficult. Most TCR sequences were seen in very few donors, while some public TCRs were found in many individuals. The earlier analysis of 450 to 700 of the donors excluded some 16 rarely observed V segments, including chromosome 9 orphons, because counts were too low. The study listed 150 to 200 TCR beta chains as associated with cytomegalovirus. According to a later analysis, parvovirus B19, influenza, CMV and Epstein-Barr virus appeared linked to several top co-occurrence clusters. Roughly uniform sequencing depth across donors was assumed in presence/absence analyses, although this assumption may not hold. A later genetic analysis reported fewer N-insertions in productive TCRs among donors in an Asian-associated ancestry cluster than the roughly 700-donor mean. Three of the identified cytomegalovirus-associated TCR beta chains were confirmed in vitro to be specific for cytomegalovirus antigens. An earlier analysis of some 590 of the donors showed that most TCR beta V segments appeared in productive rearrangements either about 90% or about 30% of the time, which broadly matched IMGT annotations. At a false discovery rate of 0.05, a later analysis linked around 17,000 TCR beta sequences to specific HLA alleles. Only TCR beta chains were sequenced in this cohort, and the absence of alpha or paired-chain data limited detectable features. Compared with equally common non-associated chains, HLA-associated TCR beta chains in a later analysis were more clonally expanded and had lower generation probabilities. Cytomegalovirus status was reported to be diagnosed by the classifier with high specificity and sensitivity in both the original and validation cohorts. A further reported finding was that TCR beta sequences accurately predicted the HLA-A and HLA-B alleles for most subjects in the first cohort. Some IMGT-functional V segments, including TRBV6-2 and TRBV6-3, could not be distinguished by the 87-base-pair reads and were therefore excluded. Correlated functional status among segregating V segments might be attributable to linkage disequilibrium, but an unknown experimental factor could not be ruled out. In a later analysis, most CMV-associated TCR beta chains were found to appear HLA-restricted, with HLA associations seemingly driven largely by CMV exposure. In a later genetic analysis, a missense DCLRE1C variant was associated with V-gene and J-gene trimming of TCR beta chains, and the association was replicated in an independent cohort. The sequencing pipeline was judged likely to have produced a cluster of highly shared sequence variants as a technical artifact. CMV serostatus was the only immune exposure information available for the cohort.

The cohort comprised some 730 healthy bone marrow donors. At the time of sampling, every cohort member was nominally healthy, though immune exposures that went unrecorded were likely present. The donor tested CMV seropositive, placing the donor among the 250 to 300 seropositive members of the cohort. Every donor gave a peripheral blood sample, and the peripheral blood mononuclear cells from that sample were used for TCR beta sequencing. The Qiagen DNeasy Blood Extraction Kit was used to extract genomic DNA from the blood cell samples. The CDR3 sequence holds 13 residues, the cysteine and phenylalanine included. Solely the CDR3 DNA is kept, with 39 bases framed from the first base. CDR1 is given as SGHDT and CDR2 as YYEEEE, both from the germline V gene. V is trimmed back by 2 bases and J by 12 bases, and the junction contains 5 bases that no gene match accounts for.

This sequence was found in a man younger than 40 in good health and CMV-seropositive. The sample taken for sequencing was PBMCs. The chain employs TRBV5-6 and TRBJ2-1; 10 bases in the middle match TRBD1. For the CDR3, the sequence is CASSFRQGARQFF. The sequenced DNA is TGTGCCAGCAGCTTTCGACAGGGGGCGAGGCAGTTCTTC. The CDR3 plus the reference TRBV5-6 and TRBJ2-1 genes for the other parts give the full variable domain: DAGVTQSPTHLIKTRGQQVTLRCSPKSGHDTVSWYQQALGQGPQFIFQYYEEEERQRGNFPDRFSGHQFPNYSSELNVNALLLGDSALYLCASSFRQGARQFFGPGTRLTVL.